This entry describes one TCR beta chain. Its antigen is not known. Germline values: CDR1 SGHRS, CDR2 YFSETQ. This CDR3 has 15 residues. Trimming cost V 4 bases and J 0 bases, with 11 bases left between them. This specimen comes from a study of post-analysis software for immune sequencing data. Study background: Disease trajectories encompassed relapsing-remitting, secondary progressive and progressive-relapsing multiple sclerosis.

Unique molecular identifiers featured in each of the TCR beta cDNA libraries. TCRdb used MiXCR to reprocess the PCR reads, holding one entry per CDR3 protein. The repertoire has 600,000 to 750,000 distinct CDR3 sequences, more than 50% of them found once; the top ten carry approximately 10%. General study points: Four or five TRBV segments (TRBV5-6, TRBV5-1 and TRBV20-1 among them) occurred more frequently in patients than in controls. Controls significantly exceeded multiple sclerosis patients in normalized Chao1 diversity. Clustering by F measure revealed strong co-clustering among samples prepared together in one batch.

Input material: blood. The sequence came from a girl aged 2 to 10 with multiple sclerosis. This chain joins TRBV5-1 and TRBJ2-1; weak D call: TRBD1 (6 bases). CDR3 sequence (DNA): TGCGCCAGCAGCCCAGGGGATTCCTCCTACAATGAGCAGTTCTTC. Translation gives CASSPGDSSYNEQFF.